The clone carrying this TCR beta chain was picked up many times. Using its own MiXCR run on the 5' RACE reads, TCRdb lists one record per CDR3 protein. The sample contains about 50,000 distinct CDR3 sequences, under 2% of which appear only once. This sample was included in a study of neurological immune-mediated disorders. Germline V gives CDR1 SGHRS, CDR2 YFSETQ. V was pared by 5 bases and J by 4 bases, with 12 bases between. The CDR3 loop spans 13 amino acids. The origin of this receptor is a woman in her forties with multiple sclerosis. Material: PBMCs. This chain connects TRBV5-1 to TRBJ1-2, with D perhaps TRBD1 (5 bases). CDR3 coding DNA: TGCGCCAGCAGTTCCCCCGGGGGCTATGGCTACACCTTC. Its protein is CASSSPGGYGYTF.